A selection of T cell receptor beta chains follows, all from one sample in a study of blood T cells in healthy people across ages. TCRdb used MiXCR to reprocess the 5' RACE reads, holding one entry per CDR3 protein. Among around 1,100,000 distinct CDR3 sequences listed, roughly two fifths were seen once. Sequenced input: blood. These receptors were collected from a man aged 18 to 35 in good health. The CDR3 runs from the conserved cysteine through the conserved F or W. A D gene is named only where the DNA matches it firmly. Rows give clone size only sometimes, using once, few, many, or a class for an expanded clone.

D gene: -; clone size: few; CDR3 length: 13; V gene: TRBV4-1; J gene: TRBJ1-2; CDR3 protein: CASSQEAEDGYTF; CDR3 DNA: TGCGCCAGCAGCCAAGAGGCCGAGGATGGCTACACCTTC
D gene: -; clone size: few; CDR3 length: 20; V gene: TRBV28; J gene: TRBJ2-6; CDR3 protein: CASSLSPDRTKSSGANVLTF; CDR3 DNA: TGTGCCAGCAGTTTATCCCCCGACAGGACGAAGAGCTCTGGGGCCAACGTCCTGACTTTC
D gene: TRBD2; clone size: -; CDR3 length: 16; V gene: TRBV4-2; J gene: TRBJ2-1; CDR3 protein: CASSQGAGGAWNEQFF; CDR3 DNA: TGTGCCAGCAGCCAAGGTGCCGGGGGGGCGTGGAATGAGCAGTTCTTC
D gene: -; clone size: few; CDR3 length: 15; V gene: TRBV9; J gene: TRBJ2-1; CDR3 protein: CASSVRTGSYNEQFF; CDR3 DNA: TGTGCCAGCAGCGTTCGGACGGGCTCCTACAATGAGCAGTTCTTC
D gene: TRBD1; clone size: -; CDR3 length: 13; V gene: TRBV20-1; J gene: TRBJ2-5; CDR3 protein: CSASGQPNNEQYF; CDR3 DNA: TGCAGTGCTTCGGGACAGCCTAACAATGAGCAGTACTTC
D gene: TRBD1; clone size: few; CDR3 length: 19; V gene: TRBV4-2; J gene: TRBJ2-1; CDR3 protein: CASSQDEQVRTGVDNEQFF; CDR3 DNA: TGTGCCAGCAGCCAAGATGAACAGGTGAGGACAGGGGTGGACAATGAGCAGTTCTTC
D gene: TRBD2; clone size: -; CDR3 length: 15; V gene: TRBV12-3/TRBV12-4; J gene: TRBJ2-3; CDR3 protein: CASSKAGGLLDTQYF; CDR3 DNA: TGTGCCAGCAGTAAAGCGGGGGGGCTCCTAGATACGCAGTATTTT
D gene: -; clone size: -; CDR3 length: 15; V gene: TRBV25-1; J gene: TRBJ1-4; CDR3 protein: CASSEFSGLNEKLFF; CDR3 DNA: TGTGCCAGCAGTGAATTTTCGGGGCTCAATGAAAAACTGTTTTTT
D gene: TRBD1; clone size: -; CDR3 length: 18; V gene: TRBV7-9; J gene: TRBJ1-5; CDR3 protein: CASSPRTGDTYSNQPQHF; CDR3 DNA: TGTGCCAGCAGCCCTCGGACAGGGGATACCTATAGCAATCAGCCCCAGCATTTT
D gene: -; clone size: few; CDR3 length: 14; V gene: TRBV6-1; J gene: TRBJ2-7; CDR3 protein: CASSEAVATGEQYF; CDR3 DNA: TGTGCCAGCAGTGAAGCGGTGGCGACGGGCGAGCAGTACTTC
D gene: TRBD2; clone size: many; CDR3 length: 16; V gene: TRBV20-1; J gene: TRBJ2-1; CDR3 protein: CSADHTSGGLNNEQFF; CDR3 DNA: TGCAGTGCTGACCACACCAGCGGGGGCCTAAACAATGAGCAGTTCTTC
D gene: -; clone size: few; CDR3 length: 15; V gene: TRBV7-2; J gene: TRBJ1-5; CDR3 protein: CASSFETGDNQPQHF; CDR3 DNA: TGTGCCAGCAGCTTCGAGACGGGGGACAATCAGCCCCAGCATTTT
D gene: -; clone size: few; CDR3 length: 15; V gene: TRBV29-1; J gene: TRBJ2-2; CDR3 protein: CSVRTPGVNTGELFF; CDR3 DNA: TGCAGCGTCCGCACCCCCGGGGTAAACACCGGGGAGCTGTTTTTT
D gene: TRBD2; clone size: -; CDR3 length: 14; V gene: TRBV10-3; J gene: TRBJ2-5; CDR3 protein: CAIRRTSGVETQYF; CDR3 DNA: TGTGCCATCAGAAGGACTAGCGGGGTGGAGACCCAGTACTTC
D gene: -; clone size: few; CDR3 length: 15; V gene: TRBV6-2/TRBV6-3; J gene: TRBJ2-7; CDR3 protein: CASSSPLDSYYEQYF; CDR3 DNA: TGTGCCAGCAGTTCCCCCCTCGACAGTTACTACGAGCAGTACTTC
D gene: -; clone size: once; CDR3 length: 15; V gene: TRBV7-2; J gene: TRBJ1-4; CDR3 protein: CASSITNTVYEKLFF; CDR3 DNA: TGTGCCAGCAGCATCACAAATACGGTGTATGAAAAACTGTTTTTT
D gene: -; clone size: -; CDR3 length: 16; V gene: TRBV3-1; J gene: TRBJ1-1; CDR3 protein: CASSRTPGAGGSEAFF; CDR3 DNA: TGTGCCAGCAGCCGCACTCCGGGGGCAGGTGGGTCTGAAGCTTTCTTT
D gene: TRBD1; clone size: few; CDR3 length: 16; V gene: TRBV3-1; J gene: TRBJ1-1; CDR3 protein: CASSQGPWTGAVGAFF; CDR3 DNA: TGTGCCAGCAGCCAAGGACCTTGGACAGGGGCAGTAGGAGCTTTCTTT
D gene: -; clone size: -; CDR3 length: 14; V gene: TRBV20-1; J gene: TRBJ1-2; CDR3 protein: CSARLDRANYGYTF; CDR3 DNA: TGCAGTGCTCGGTTGGACCGAGCTAACTATGGCTACACCTTC
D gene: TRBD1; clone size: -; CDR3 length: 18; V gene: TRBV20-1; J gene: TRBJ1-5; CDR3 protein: CSARDSGTEEYSNQPQHF; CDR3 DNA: TGCAGTGCTAGGGATTCCGGGACAGAGGAATATAGCAATCAGCCCCAGCATTTT
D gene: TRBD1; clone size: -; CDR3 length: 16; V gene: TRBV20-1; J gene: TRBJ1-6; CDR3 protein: CSASPRGLPYNSPLHF; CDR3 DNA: TGCAGTGCAAGCCCCAGGGGGCTCCCCTATAATTCACCCCTCCACTTT
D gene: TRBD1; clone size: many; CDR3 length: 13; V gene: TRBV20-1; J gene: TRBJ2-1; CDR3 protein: CSSPGQGGNEQFF; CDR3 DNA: TGCAGCTCTCCCGGACAGGGTGGGAATGAGCAGTTCTTC
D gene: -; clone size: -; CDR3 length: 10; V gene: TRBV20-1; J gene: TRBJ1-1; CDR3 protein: CSARRDIAFF; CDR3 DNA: TGCAGTGCTCGCCGGGACATTGCTTTCTTT
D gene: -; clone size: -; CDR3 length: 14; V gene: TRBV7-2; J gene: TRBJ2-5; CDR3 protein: CASSISARQETQYF; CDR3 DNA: TGTGCCAGCAGTATTAGTGCGCGCCAAGAGACCCAGTACTTC
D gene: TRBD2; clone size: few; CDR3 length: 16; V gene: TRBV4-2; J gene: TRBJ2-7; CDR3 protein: CASSQQTSSGNNEQYF; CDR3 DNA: TGTGCCAGCAGCCAGCAAACGTCTAGCGGAAACAATGAGCAGTACTTC
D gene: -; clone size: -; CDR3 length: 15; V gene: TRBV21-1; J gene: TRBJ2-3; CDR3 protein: CASTITGASTDTQYF; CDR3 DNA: TGTGCCAGCACCATCACAGGGGCGAGCACAGATACGCAGTATTTT
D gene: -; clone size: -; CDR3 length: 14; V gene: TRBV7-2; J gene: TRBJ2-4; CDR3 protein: CASSLEGGRNIQYF; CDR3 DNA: TGTGCCAGCAGCTTAGAGGGGGGGCGAAACATTCAGTACTTC
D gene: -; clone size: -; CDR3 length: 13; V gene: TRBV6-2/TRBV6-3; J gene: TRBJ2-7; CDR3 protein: CASSYQPGDEQYF; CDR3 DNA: TGTGCCAGCAGTTACCAGCCAGGCGACGAGCAGTACTTC
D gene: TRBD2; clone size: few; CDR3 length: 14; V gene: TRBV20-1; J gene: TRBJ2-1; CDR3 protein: CSALGGGSYNEQFF; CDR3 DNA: TGCAGCGCCCTAGGCGGGGGGTCCTACAATGAGCAGTTCTTC
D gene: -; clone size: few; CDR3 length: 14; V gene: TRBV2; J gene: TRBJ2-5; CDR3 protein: CASSVTGSPETQYF; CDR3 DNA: TGTGCCAGCAGTGTTACAGGGTCCCCAGAGACCCAGTACTTC
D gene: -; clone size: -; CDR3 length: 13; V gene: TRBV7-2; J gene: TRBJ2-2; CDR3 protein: CASRSNNLGELFF; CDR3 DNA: TGTGCCAGCAGATCTAATAACCTAGGCGAGCTGTTTTTT
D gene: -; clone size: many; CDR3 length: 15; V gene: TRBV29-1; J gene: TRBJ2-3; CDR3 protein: CSVEDLSQGWNTQYF; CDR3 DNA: TGCAGCGTTGAAGATCTTAGCCAGGGTTGGAATACGCAGTATTTT
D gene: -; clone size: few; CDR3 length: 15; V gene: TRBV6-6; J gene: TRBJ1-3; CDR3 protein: CASSYSRGGGNTIYF; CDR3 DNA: TGTGCCAGCAGTTACTCGAGGGGAGGCGGAAACACCATATATTTT
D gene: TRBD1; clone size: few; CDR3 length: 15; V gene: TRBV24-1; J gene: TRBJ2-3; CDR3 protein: CATSDATGGTDTQYF; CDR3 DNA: TGTGCCACCAGTGATGCTACAGGGGGAACAGATACGCAGTATTTT
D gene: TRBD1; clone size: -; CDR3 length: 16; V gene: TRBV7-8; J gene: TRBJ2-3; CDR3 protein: CASSPRTGGAEDTQYF; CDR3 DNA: TGTGCCAGCAGCCCACGGACAGGGGGCGCCGAGGATACGCAGTATTTT
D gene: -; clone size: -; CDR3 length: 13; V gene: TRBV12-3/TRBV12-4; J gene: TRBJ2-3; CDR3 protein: CASSLMSTDMQYF; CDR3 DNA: TGTGCCAGCAGTCTCATGAGCACAGATATGCAGTATTTT
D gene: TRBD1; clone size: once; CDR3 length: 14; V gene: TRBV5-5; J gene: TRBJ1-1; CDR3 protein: CASSLWKGAGEAFF; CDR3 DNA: TGTGCCAGCAGCTTGTGGAAGGGGGCGGGTGAAGCTTTCTTT
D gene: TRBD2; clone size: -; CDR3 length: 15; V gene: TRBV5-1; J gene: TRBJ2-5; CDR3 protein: CASSSGGFSYNGQYF; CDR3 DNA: TGCGCCAGCAGCTCCGGGGGGTTCTCCTACAATGGGCAGTACTTC
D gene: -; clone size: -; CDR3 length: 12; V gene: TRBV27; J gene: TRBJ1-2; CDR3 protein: CASSLNRVGYTF; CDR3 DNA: TGTGCCAGCAGTCTCAACAGGGTTGGCTACACCTTC
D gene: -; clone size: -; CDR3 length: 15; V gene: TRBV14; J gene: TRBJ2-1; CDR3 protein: CASSQRRTTYNEQFF; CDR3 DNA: TGTGCCAGCAGCCAAAGACGGACTACTTACAATGAGCAGTTCTTC
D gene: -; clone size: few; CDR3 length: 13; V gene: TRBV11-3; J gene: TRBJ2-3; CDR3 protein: CASSRQHTDTQYF; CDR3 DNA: TGTGCCAGCAGCCGTCAGCACACAGATACGCAGTATTTT